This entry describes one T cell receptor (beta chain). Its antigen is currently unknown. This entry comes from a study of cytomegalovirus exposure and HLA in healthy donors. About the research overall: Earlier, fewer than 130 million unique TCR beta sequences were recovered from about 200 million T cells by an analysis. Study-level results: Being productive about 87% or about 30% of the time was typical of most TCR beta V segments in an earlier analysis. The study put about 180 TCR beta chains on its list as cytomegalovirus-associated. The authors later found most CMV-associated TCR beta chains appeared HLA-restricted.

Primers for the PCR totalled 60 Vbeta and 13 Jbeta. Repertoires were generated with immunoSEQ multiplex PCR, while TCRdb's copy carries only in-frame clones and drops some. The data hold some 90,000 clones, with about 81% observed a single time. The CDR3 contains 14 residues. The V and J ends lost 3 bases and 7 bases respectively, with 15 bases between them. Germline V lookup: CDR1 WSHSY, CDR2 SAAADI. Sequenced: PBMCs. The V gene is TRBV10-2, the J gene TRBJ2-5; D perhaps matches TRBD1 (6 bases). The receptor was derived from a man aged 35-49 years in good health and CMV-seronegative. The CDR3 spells CASSEERPQGTQYF. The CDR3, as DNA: TGCGCCAGCAGTGAAGAGCGGCCACAGGGGACCCAGTACTTC.